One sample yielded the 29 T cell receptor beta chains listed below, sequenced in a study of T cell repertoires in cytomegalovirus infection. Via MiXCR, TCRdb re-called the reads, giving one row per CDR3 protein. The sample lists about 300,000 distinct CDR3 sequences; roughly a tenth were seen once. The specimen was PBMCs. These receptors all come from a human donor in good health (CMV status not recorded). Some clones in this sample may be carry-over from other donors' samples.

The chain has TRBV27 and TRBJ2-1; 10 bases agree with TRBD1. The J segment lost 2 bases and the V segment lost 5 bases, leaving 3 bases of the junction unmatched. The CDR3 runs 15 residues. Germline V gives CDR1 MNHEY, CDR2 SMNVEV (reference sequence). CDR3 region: CASSGDRGAYNEQFF. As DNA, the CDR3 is TGTGCCAGCAGTGGGGACAGGGGTGCCTACAATGAGCAGTTCTTC.

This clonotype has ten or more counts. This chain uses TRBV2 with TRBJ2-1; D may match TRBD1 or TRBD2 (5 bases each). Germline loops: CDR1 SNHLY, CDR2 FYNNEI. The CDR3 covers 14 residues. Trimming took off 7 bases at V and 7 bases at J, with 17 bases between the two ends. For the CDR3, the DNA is TGTGCCAGCAAGGTGGGGACCCCCTTGAATGAGCAGTTCTTC. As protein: CASKVGTPLNEQFF.

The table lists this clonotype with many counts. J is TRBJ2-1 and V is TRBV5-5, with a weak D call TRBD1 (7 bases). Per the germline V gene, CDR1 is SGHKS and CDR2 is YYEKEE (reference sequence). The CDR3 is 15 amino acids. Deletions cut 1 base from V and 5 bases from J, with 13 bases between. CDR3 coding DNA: TGTGCCAGCAGCTTGTTTGCAGGGGGGAACAATGAGCAGTTCTTC. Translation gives CASSLFAGGNNEQFF.

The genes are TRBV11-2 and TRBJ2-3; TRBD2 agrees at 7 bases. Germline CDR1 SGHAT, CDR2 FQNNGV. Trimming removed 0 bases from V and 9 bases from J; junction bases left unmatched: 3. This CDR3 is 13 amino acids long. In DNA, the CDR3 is TGTGCCAGCAGCTTAGATCCAGCGGGGACGCAGTATTTT. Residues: CASSLDPAGTQYF.

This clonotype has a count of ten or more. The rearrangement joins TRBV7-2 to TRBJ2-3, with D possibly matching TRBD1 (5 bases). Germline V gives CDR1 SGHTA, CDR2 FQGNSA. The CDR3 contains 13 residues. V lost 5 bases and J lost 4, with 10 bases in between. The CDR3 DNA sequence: TGTGCCAGCAGCCCGATGGGGCCAGATACGCAGTATTTT. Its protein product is CASSPMGPDTQYF.

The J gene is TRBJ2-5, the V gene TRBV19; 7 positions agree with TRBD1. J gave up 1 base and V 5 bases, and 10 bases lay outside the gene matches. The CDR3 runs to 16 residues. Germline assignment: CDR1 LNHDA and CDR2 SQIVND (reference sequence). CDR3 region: CASSAPGQLLQETQYF. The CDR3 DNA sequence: TGTGCCAGTAGTGCCCCGGGACAGCTGCTCCAAGAGACCCAGTACTTC.

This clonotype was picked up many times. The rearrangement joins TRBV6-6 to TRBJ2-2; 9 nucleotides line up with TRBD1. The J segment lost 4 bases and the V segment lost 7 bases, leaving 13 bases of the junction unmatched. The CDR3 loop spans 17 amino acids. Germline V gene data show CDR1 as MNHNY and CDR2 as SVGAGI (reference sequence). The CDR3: CASNYARTGDSTGELFF. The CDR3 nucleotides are TGTGCCAGCAACTACGCGAGGACAGGGGATAGCACCGGGGAGCTGTTTTTT.

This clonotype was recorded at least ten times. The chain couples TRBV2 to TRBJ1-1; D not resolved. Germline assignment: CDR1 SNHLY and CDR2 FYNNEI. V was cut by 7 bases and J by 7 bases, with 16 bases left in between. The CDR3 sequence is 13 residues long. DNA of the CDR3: TGTGCCAGCACTTTGGTCACGCGAGGTGAAGCTTTCTTT. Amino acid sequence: CASTLVTRGEAFF.

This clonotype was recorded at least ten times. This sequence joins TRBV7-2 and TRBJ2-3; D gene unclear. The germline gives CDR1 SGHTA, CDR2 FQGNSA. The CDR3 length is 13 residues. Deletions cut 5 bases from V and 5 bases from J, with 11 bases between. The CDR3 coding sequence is TGTGCCAGCAGCGACCTTCTCAGAGATACGCAGTATTTT. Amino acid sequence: CASSDLLRDTQYF.

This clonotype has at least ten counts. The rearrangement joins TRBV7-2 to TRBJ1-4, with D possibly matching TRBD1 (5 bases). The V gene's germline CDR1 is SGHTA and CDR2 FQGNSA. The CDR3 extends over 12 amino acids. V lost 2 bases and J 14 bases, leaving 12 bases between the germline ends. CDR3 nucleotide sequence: TGTGCCAGCAGCTTAATGGGAGGACACCTGTTTTTT. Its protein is CASSLMGGHLFF.

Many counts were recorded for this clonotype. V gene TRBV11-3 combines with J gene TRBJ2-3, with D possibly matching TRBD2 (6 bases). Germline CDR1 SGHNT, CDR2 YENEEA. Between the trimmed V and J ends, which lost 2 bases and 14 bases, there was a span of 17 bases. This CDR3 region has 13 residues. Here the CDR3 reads CASSLRDSLPPYF. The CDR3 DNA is TGTGCCAGCAGCTTACGGGACTCCCTTCCCCCGTATTTT.

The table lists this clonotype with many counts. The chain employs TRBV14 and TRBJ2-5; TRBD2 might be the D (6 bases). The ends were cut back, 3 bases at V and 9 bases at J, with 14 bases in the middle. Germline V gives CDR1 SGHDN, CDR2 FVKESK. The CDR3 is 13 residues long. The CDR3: CASSQQGRGAQYF. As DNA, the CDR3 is TGTGCCAGCAGCCAGCAGGGCCGCGGGGCCCAGTACTTC.

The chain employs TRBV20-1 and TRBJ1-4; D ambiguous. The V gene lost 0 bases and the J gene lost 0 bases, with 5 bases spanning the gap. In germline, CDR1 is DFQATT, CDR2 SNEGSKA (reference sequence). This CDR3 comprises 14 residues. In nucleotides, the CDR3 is TGCAGTGCTAGAGATATGACAACTAATGAAAAACTGTTTTTT. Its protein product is CSARDMTTNEKLFF.

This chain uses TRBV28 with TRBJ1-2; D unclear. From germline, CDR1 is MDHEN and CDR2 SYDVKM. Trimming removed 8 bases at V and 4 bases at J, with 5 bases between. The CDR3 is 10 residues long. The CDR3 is CASLSYGYTF. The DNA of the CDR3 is TGTGCCAGCCTCAGCTATGGCTACACCTTC.

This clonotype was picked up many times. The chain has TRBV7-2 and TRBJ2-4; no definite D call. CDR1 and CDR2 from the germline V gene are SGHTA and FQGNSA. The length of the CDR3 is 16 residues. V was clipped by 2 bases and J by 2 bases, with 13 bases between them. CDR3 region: CASSLIEKGPKNIQYF. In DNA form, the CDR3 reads TGTGCCAGCAGCTTAATCGAAAAGGGTCCCAAAAACATTCAGTACTTC.

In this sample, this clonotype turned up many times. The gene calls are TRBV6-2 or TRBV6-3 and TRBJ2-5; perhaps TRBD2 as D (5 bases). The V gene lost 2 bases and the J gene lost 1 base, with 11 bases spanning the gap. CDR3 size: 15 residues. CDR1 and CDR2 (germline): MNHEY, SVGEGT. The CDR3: CASSYRPGIQETQYF. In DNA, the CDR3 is TGTGCCAGCAGTTACCGCCCCGGGATCCAAGAGACCCAGTACTTC.

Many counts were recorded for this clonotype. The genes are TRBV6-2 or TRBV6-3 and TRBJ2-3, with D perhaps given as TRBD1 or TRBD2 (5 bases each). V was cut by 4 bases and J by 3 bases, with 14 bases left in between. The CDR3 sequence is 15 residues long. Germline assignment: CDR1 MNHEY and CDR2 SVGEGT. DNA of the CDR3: TGTGCCAGCAGTTTAGAGGGGAGCGTGACAGATACGCAGTATTTT. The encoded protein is CASSLEGSVTDTQYF.

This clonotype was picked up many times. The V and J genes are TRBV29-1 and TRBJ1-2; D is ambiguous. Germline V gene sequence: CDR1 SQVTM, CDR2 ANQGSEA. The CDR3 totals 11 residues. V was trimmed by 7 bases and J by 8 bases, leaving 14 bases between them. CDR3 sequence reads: CSAPDTSGYTF. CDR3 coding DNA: TGCAGCGCTCCTGACACGTCGGGCTACACCTTC.

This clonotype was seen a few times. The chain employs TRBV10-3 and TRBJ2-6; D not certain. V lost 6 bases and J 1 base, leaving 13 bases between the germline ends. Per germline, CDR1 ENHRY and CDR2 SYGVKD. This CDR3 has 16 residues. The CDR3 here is CAISPQEWSGANVLTF. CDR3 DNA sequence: TGTGCCATCAGCCCCCAGGAATGGTCTGGGGCCAACGTCCTGACTTTC.

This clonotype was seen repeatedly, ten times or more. The CDR3 region has the DNA TGTGCCAGCAGCTGGACGCCCGGGGAGCTGTTTTTT. Its translation: CASSWTPGELFF. The chain has TRBV11-3 and TRBJ2-2; D call uncertain. CDR1 is SGHNT, CDR2 YENEEA, per germline. This CDR3 spans 12 amino acids. V was cut by 4 bases and J by 6 bases, with 6 bases left in between.

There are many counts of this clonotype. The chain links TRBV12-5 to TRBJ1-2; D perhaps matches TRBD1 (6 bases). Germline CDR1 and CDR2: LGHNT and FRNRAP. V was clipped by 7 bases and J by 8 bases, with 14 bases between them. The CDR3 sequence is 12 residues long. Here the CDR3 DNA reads TGTGCTAGTGCCACCGGGGGGCTGGGCTACACCTTC. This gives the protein CASATGGLGYTF. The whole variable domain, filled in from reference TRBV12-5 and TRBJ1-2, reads DARVTQTPRHKVTEMGQEVTMRCQPILGHNTVFWYRQTMMQGLELLAYFRNRAPLDDSGMPKDRFSAEMPDATLATLKIQPSEPRDSAVYFCASATGGLGYTFGSGTRLTVV.

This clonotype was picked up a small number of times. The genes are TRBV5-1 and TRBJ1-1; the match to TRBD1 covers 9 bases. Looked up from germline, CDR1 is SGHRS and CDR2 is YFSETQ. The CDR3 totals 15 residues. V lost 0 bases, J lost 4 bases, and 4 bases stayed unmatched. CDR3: CASSLDRGQGTEAFF. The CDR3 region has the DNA TGCGCCAGCAGCTTGGACAGGGGGCAAGGCACTGAAGCTTTCTTT.

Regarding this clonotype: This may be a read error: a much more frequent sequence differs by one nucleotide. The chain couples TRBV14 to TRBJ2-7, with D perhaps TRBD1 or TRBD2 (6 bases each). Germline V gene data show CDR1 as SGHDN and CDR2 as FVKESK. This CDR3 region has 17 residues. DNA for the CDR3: TGTACCAGCAGCCACCCCCGGAGGGGGGATATTTTGGACGAGCAGTACGTC. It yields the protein CTSSHPRRGDILDEQYV.

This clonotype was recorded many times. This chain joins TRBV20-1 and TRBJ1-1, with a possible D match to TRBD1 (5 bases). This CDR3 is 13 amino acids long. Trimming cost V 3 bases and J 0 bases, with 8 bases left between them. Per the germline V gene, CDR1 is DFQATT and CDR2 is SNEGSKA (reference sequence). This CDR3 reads CSARGLLNTEAFF. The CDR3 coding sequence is TGCAGTGCTAGGGGACTGCTGAACACTGAAGCTTTCTTT.

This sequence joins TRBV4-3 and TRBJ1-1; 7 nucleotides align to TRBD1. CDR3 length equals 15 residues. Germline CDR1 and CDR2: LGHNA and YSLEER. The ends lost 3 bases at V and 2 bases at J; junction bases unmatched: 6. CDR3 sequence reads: CASSQWTGLNTEAFF. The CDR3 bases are TGCGCCAGCAGCCAGTGGACAGGACTAAACACTGAAGCTTTCTTT.

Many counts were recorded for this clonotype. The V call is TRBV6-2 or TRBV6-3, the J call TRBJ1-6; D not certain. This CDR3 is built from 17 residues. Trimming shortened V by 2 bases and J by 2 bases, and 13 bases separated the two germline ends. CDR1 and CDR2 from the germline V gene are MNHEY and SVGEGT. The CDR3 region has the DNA TGTGCCAGCAGTTACCTAAAACCTCCGGCCTATAATTCACCCCTCCACTTT. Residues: CASSYLKPPAYNSPLHF.

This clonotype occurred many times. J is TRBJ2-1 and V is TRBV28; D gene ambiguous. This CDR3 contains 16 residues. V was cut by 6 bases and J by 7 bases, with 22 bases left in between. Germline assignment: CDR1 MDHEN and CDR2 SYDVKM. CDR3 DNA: TGTGCCAGCAGCTCGACCTTAACACCGACCCCAAATGAGCAGTTCTTC. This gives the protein CASSSTLTPTPNEQFF.

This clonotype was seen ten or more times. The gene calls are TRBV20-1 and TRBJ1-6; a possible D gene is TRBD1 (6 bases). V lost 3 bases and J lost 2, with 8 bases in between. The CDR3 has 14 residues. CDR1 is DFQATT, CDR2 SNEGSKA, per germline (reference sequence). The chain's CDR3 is CSASRGPYNSPLHF. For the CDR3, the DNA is TGCAGTGCTAGCAGGGGCCCCTATAATTCACCCCTCCACTTT.

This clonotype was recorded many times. Here the CDR3 reads CASRRDQGPQPQHF. The CDR3 DNA follows: TGTGCCAGCAGAAGGGATCAGGGACCTCAGCCCCAGCATTTT. The chain employs TRBV2 and TRBJ1-5; D possibly corresponds to TRBD1 (5 bases). The CDR3 extends over 14 amino acids. From germline, CDR1 is SNHLY and CDR2 FYNNEI. The V gene lost 6 bases and the J gene lost 6 bases, with 15 bases spanning the gap.